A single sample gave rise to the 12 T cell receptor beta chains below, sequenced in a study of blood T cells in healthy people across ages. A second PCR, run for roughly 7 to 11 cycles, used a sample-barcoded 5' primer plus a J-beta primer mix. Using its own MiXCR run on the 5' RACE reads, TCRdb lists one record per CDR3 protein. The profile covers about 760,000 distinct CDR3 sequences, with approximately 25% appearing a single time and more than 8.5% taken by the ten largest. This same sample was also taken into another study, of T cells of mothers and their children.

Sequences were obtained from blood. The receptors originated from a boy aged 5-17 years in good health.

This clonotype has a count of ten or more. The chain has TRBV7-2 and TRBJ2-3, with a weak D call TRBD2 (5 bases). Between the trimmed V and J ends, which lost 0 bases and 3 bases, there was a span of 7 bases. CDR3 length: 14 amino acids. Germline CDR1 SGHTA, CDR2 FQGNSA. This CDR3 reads CASSLAPGTDTQYF. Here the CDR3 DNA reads TGTGCCAGCAGCTTAGCTCCGGGGACAGATACGCAGTATTTT.

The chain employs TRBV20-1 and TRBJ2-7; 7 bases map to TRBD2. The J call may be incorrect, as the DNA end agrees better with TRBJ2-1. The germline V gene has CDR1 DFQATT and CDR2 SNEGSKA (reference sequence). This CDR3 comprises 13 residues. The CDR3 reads CSAALADYNEQFF. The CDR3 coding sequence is TGCAGTGCCGCGCTAGCGGATTACAATGAGCAGTTCTTC.

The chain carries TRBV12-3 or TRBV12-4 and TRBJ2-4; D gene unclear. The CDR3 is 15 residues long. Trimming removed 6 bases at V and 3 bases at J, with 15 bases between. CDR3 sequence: CASSWSDRGKNIQYF. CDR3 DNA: TGTGCCAGCAGCTGGTCCGACCGTGGCAAAAACATTCAGTACTTC.

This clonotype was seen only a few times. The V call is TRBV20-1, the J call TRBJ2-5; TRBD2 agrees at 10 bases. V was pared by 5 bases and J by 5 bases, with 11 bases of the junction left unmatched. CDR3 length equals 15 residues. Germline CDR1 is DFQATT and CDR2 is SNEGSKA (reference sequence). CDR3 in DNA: TGCAGTGCTGTACCCCCTAGCGGGGGTGTGGAGACCCAGTACTTC. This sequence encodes CSAVPPSGGVETQYF.

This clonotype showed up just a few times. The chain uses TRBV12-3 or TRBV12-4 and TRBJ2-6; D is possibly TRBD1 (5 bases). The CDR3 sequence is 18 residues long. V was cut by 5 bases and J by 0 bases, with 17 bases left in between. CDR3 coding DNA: TGTGCCAGCAGTCCTGGCAAGGGGCCGAGCTCTGGGGCCAACGTCCTGACTTTC. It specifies CASSPGKGPSSGANVLTF.

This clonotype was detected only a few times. For the CDR3, the DNA is TGTGCCAGCAGCTTAGGAGTCCAGCGGCAAACAGATACGCAGTATTTT. Its translation is CASSLGVQRQTDTQYF. J is TRBJ2-3 and V is TRBV7-2, with a possible D match to TRBD2 (5 bases). Germline values: CDR1 SGHTA, CDR2 FQGNSA. Trimming removed 1 base at V and 3 bases at J, with 14 bases between. The CDR3 runs to 16 residues.

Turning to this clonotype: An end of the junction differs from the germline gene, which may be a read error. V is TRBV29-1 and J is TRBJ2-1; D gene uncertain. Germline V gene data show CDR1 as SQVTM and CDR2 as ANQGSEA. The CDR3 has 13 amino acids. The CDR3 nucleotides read TGCCGCGTTGAAAAGGGTGCCCAGGATGAGCAGTTCTTC. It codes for CRVEKGAQDEQFF.

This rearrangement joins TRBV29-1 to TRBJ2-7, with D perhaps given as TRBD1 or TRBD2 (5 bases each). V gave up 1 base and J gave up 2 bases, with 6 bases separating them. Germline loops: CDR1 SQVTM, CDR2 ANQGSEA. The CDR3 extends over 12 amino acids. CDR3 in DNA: TGCAGCGTTGAAGTGGGACCCTACGAGCAGTACTTC. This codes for CSVEVGPYEQYF.

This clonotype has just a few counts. The CDR3 bases are TGTGCCAGCAGTTTACTGACTAACTCCTACGAGCAGTACTTC. Translating it yields CASSLLTNSYEQYF. The V and J genes are TRBV12-3 or TRBV12-4 and TRBJ2-7; D might be TRBD2 (5 bases). The CDR3 is 14 residues long. V dropped 2 bases and J dropped 0 bases, with 8 bases sitting between them.

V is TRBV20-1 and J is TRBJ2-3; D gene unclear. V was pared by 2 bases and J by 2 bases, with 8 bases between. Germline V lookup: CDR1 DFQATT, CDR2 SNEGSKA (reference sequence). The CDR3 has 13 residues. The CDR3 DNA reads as TGCAGTGCTAGACCGGGCCACACAGATACGCAGTATTTT. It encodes CSARPGHTDTQYF.

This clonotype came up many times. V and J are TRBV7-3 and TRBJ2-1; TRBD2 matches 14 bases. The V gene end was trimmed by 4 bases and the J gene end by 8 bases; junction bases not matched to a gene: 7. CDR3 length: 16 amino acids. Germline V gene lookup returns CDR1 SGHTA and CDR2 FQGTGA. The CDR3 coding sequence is TGTGCCAGCAGCTCAAGCGGGACTAGCGGGAGAGATGAGCAGTTCTTC. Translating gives CASSSSGTSGRDEQFF.

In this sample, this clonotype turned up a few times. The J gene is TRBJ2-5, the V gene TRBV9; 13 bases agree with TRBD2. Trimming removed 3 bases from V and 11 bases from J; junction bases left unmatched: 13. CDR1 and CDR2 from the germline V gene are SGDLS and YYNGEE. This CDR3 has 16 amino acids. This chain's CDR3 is CASSATSGRSVLEQYF. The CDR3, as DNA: TGTGCCAGCAGCGCGACTAGCGGGAGGTCGGTGTTGGAGCAGTACTTC.